This T cell receptor (beta chain) was sequenced in a study of blood T cell repertoires in COVID-19. Study context: Sites in the United States, Italy and Spain provided acute and convalescent COVID-19 samples. From T cells, B-cell-depleted T cells, or PBMCs came the material, which was cDNA or gDNA.

Methods used by the authors: Amplification of reference gene primers provided the estimated nucleated cell counts. Data came from immunoSEQ multiplex PCR; TCRdb stores just in-frame clones and leaves some out. V and J calls and clone size are given by that table; D and trimming were obtained from the DNA. Of approximately 240,000 clones in the sample, roughly three quarters were seen once. Per the germline V gene, CDR1 is SGHDT and CDR2 is YYEEEE. V lost 3 bases and J lost 2; bases outside the gene matches: 6. The CDR3 loop spans 15 amino acids. The sequencing sample was made of peripheral blood. This sequence originates from a woman in her thirties or forties with active or convalescent COVID-19. V gene TRBV5-6 combines with J gene TRBJ1-2; 8 bases are a match to TRBD1. CDR3 sequence: CASSSLRTGNYGYTF. CDR3 in DNA: TGTGCCAGCAGCTCGCTACGGACAGGGAACTATGGCTACACCTTC.